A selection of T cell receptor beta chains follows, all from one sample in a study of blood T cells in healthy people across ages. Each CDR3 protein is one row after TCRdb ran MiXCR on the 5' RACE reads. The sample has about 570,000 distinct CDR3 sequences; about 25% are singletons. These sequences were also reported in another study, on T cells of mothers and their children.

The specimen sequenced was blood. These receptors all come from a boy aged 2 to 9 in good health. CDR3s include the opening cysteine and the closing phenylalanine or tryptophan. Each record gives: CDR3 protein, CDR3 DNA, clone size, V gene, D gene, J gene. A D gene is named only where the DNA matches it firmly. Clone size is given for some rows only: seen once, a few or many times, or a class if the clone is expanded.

CDR3 protein: CATSRGLAGRNEQFF; CDR3 DNA: TGTGCCACCAGCAGGGGACTAGCGGGCCGCAATGAGCAGTTCTTC; clone size: -; V gene: TRBV15; D gene: TRBD2; J gene: TRBJ2-1
CDR3 protein: CASRRGSSTDTQYF; CDR3 DNA: TGTGCCAGCCGTCGCGGGTCTAGCACAGATACGCAGTATTTT; clone size: -; V gene: TRBV3-1; D gene: -; J gene: TRBJ2-3
CDR3 protein: CASTASGSGPDTQYF; CDR3 DNA: TGTGCCAGCACCGCAAGCGGGAGTGGTCCAGATACGCAGTATTTT; clone size: -; V gene: TRBV7-9; D gene: TRBD2; J gene: TRBJ2-3
CDR3 protein: CAISSGRNYGYTF; CDR3 DNA: TGTGCCATCAGTTCAGGGCGAAACTATGGCTACACCTTC; clone size: -; V gene: TRBV10-3; D gene: -; J gene: TRBJ1-2
CDR3 protein: CASSLVAPGWYEQHF; CDR3 DNA: TGCGCCAGCAGCTTGGTGGCGCCGGGCTGGTACGAGCAGCACTTC; clone size: few; V gene: TRBV5-1; D gene: -; J gene: TRBJ2-7
CDR3 protein: CSAAGQGRYSYEQYF; CDR3 DNA: TGCAGTGCTGCAGGACAGGGGCGTTACTCCTACGAGCAGTACTTC; clone size: -; V gene: TRBV20-1; D gene: TRBD1; J gene: TRBJ2-7
CDR3 protein: CAWSWGSEQYF; CDR3 DNA: TGTGCCTGGAGCTGGGGGAGCGAGCAGTACTTC; clone size: -; V gene: TRBV30; D gene: -; J gene: TRBJ2-7
CDR3 protein: CASSEGLYGYTF; CDR3 DNA: TGTGCCAGCAGTGAAGGATTATATGGCTACACCTTC; clone size: -; V gene: TRBV2; D gene: -; J gene: TRBJ1-2
CDR3 protein: CASSSGTGVNEQFF; CDR3 DNA: TGTGCCAGCAGCTCCGGGACAGGGGTGAATGAGCAGTTCTTC; clone size: -; V gene: TRBV7-9; D gene: TRBD1; J gene: TRBJ2-1
CDR3 protein: CSARVATTYEQYF; CDR3 DNA: TGCAGTGCTAGAGTGGCTACGACCTACGAGCAGTACTTC; clone size: -; V gene: TRBV20-1; D gene: -; J gene: TRBJ2-7
CDR3 protein: CASSEPQTSGTQYF; CDR3 DNA: TGCGCCAGCAGTGAGCCGCAGACTAGCGGGACCCAGTACTTC; clone size: few; V gene: TRBV10-1; D gene: TRBD2; J gene: TRBJ2-5
CDR3 protein: CATSEGRTGVRGYTF; CDR3 DNA: TGTGCCACCAGCGAAGGGAGGACAGGGGTCCGTGGCTACACCTTC; clone size: few; V gene: TRBV15; D gene: TRBD1; J gene: TRBJ1-2
CDR3 protein: CASSAQTDYGYTF; CDR3 DNA: TGTGCCAGCAGCGCACAGACAGACTATGGCTACACCTTC; clone size: few; V gene: TRBV11-2; D gene: -; J gene: TRBJ1-2
CDR3 protein: CASSLAGAGLSAEQYF; CDR3 DNA: TGTGCCAGCAGCTTAGCGGGAGCGGGACTTTCAGCCGAGCAGTACTTC; clone size: few; V gene: TRBV7-2; D gene: TRBD2; J gene: TRBJ2-7
CDR3 protein: CASSQGQVSYEQYF; CDR3 DNA: TGCGCCAGCAGCCAGGGACAGGTTTCCTACGAGCAGTACTTC; clone size: -; V gene: TRBV4-3; D gene: TRBD1; J gene: TRBJ2-7
CDR3 protein: CASSFGLAGGWTVKNIQYF; CDR3 DNA: TGTGCCAGCAGCTTTGGACTAGCGGGAGGGTGGACGGTCAAAAACATTCAGTACTTC; clone size: few; V gene: TRBV7-9; D gene: TRBD2; J gene: TRBJ2-4
CDR3 protein: CASSGGSLSYEQYF; CDR3 DNA: TGTGCCAGCAGTGGAGGCAGCCTCTCCTACGAGCAGTACTTC; clone size: many; V gene: TRBV2; D gene: -; J gene: TRBJ2-7
CDR3 protein: CSARGRRGQGARELFF; CDR3 DNA: TGCAGTGCTAGAGGGCGGCGAGGACAGGGGGCGCGGGAGCTGTTTTTT; clone size: few; V gene: TRBV20-1; D gene: TRBD1; J gene: TRBJ2-2
CDR3 protein: CASSPDSYEQYF; CDR3 DNA: TGTGCCAGCAGTCCAGACAGCTACGAGCAGTACTTC; clone size: many; V gene: TRBV12-3/TRBV12-4; D gene: -; J gene: TRBJ2-7
CDR3 protein: CASSEEGQGGETQYF; CDR3 DNA: TGTGCCAGCAGTGAAGAGGGACAGGGAGGCGAGACCCAGTACTTC; clone size: -; V gene: TRBV2; D gene: TRBD1; J gene: TRBJ2-5
CDR3 protein: CASSFGLGQGKETQYF; CDR3 DNA: TGTGCCAGCAGCTTTGGACTAGGACAGGGGAAAGAGACCCAGTACTTC; clone size: -; V gene: TRBV7-2; D gene: TRBD1; J gene: TRBJ2-5
CDR3 protein: CASSFHRSYNSPLHF; CDR3 DNA: TGTGCCAGCAGTTTCCATCGCTCCTATAATTCACCCCTCCACTTT; clone size: -; V gene: TRBV27; D gene: -; J gene: TRBJ1-6